This TCR beta chain was captured by sequencing in a study of technical replicates of blood from several donors. The method was immunoSEQ multiplex PCR; TCRdb's version includes in-frame clones alone and lacks a portion of them. The sample records about 95,000 clones, 90% to 95% being singletons. Germline CDR1 is LGHNA and CDR2 is YSLEER. V lost 6 bases and J lost 3, with 11 bases in between. The CDR3 contains 13 residues. Sequenced material: T cells isolated from PBMCs. The TCR originated in a human donor in good health. The chain employs TRBV4-3 and TRBJ1-1, with a tentative D call TRBD1 (6 bases). The CDR3 DNA reads as TGCGCCAGCAGGGAACAGGGACACACTGAAGCTTTCTTT. As protein: CASREQGHTEAFF.